This record covers a single TCR beta chain. Method: immunoSEQ multiplex PCR; TCRdb's copy keeps in-frame clones and lacks some. Seen here are some 150,000 clones, around nine tenths observed once, and the top ten hold roughly 3.5%. This specimen comes from a study of blood T cell repertoires in COVID-19. Looking at the study overall: In each case, the material was cDNA or gDNA derived from T cells, B-cell-depleted T cells, or PBMCs.

The V and J ends lost 1 base and 5 bases respectively, with 6 bases between them. CDR3 length: 13 amino acids. From germline, CDR1 is SEHNR and CDR2 FQNEAQ (reference sequence). This chain connects TRBV7-9 to TRBJ1-5; no firm D call. This clonotype originated in a man aged 70-80 years with acute or convalescent COVID-19. Sequencing used peripheral blood. Written as DNA, the CDR3 is TGTGCCAGCAGCTTAGAAGTAGATCAGCCCCAGCATTTT. The encoded protein is CASSLEVDQPQHF.